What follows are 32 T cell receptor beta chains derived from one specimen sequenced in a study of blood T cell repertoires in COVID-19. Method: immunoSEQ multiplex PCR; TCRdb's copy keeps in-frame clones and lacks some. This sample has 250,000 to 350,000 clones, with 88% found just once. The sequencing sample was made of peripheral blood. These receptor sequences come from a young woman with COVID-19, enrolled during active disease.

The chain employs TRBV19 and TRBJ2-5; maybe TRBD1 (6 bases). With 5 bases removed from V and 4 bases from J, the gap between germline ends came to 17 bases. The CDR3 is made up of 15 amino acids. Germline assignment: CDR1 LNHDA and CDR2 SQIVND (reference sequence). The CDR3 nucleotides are TGTGCCAGTAGTTCCACAGGGAGTATAAGAGAGACCCAGTACTTC. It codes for CASSSTGSIRETQYF.

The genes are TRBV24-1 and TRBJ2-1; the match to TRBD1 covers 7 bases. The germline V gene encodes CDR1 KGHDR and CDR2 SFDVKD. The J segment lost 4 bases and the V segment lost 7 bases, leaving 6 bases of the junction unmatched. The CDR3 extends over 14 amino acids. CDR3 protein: CATSRKTGYNEQFF. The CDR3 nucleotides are TGTGCCACCAGCAGGAAGACAGGGTACAATGAGCAGTTCTTC.

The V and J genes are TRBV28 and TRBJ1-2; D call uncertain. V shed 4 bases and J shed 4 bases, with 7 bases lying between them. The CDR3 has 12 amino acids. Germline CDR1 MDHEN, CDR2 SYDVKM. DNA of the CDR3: TGTGCCAGCAGTTCACCGAGCTATGGCTACACCTTC. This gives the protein CASSSPSYGYTF.

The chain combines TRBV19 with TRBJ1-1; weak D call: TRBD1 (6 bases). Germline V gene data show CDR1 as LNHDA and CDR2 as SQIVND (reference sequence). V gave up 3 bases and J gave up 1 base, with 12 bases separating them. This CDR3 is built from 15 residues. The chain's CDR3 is CASSIYAGENTEAFF. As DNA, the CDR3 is TGTGCCAGTAGTATTTATGCAGGGGAGAACACTGAAGCTTTCTTT.

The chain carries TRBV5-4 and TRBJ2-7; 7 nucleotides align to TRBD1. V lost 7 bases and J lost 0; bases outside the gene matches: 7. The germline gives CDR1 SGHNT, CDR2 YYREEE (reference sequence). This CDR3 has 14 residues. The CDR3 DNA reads TGTGCCAGCGCCCGAGGGGACAGCTCCTACGAGCAGTACTTC. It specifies CASARGDSSYEQYF.

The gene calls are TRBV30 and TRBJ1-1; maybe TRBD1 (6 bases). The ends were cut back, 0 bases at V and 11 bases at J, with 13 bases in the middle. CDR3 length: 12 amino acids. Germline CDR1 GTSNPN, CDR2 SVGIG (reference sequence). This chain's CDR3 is CAWSVGGGDAFF. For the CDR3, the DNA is TGTGCCTGGAGTGTAGGGGGAGGGGATGCTTTCTTT.

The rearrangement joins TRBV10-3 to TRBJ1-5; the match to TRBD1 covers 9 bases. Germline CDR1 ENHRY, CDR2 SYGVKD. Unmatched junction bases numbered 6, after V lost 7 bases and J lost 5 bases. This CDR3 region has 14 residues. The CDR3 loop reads CAIKDRGQDQPQHF. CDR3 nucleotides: TGTGCCATCAAGGACAGGGGACAGGATCAGCCCCAGCATTTT.

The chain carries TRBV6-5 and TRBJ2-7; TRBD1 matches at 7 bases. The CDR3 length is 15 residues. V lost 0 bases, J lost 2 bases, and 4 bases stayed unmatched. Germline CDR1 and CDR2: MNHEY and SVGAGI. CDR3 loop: CASSYSQGVPYEQYF. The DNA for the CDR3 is TGTGCCAGCAGTTACTCTCAGGGGGTACCCTACGAGCAGTACTTC.

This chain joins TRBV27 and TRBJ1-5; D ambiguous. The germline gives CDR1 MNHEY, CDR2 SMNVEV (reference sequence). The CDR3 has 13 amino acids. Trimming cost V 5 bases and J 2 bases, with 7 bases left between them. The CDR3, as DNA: TGTGCCAGCAGTGAGTTTCGCAATCAGCCCCAGCATTTT. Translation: CASSEFRNQPQHF.

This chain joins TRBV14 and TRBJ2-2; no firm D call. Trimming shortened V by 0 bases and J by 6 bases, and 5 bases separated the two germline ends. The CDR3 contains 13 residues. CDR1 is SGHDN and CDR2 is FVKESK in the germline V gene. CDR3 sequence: CASSQDIAGELFF. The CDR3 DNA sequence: TGTGCCAGCAGCCAAGATATCGCCGGGGAGCTGTTTTTT.

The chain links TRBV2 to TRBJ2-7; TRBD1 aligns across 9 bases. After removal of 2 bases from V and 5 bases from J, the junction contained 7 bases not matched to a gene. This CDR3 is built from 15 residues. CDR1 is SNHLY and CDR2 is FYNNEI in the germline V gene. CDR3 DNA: TGTGCCAGCAGTGAATCGGGACAGGGTGCCAACGAGCAGTACTTC. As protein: CASSESGQGANEQYF. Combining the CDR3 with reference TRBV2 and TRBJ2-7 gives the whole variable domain EPEVTQTPSHQVTQMGQEVILRCVPISNHLYFYWYRQILGQKVEFLVSFYNNEISEKSEIFDDQFSVERPDGSNFTLKIRSTKLEDSAMYFCASSESGQGANEQYFGPGTRLTVT.

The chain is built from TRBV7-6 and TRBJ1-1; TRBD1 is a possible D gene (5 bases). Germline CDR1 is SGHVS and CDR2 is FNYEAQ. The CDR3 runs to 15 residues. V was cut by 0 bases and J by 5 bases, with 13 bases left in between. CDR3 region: CASSLAPQGGTEAFF. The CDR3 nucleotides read TGTGCCAGCAGCTTAGCTCCGCAGGGTGGTACTGAAGCTTTCTTT.

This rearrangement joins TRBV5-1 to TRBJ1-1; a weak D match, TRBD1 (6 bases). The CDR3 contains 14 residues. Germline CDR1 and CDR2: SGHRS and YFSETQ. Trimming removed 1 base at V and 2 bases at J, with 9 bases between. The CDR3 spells CASSLQGRNTEAFF. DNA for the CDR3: TGCGCCAGCAGCTTGCAGGGGAGAAACACTGAAGCTTTCTTT.

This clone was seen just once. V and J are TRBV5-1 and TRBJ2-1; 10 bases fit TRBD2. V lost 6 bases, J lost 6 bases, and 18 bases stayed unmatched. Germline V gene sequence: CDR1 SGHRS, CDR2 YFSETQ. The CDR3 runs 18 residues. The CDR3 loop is CASTPFETGTSASNEQFF. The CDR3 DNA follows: TGCGCCAGCACCCCTTTCGAAACCGGGACTAGCGCTTCCAATGAGCAGTTCTTC.

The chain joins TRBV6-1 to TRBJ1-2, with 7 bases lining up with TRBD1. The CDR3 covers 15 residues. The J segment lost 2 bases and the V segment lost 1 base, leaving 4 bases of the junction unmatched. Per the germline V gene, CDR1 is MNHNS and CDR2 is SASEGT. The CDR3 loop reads CASSEGSGGNYGYTF. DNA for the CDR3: TGTGCCAGCAGTGAAGGGTCAGGGGGAAACTATGGCTACACCTTC.

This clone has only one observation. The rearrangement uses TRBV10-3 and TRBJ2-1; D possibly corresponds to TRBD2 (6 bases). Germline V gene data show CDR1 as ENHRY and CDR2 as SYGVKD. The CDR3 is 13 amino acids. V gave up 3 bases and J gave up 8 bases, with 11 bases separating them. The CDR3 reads CAISDSGEDEQFF. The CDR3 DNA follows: TGTGCCATCAGTGATAGCGGTGAGGATGAGCAGTTCTTC.

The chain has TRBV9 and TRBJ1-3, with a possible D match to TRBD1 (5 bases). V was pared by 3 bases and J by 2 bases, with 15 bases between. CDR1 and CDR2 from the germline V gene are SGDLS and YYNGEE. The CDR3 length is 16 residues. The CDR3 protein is CASSATSGWPGNTIYF. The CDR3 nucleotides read TGTGCCAGCAGCGCAACTTCAGGGTGGCCTGGAAACACCATATATTTT.

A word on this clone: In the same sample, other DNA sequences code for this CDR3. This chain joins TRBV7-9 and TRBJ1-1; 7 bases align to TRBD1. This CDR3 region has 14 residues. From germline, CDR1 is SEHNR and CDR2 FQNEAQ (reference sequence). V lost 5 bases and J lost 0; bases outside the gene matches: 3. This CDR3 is CASSLQGLNTEAFF. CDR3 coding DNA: TGTGCCAGCAGCCTACAGGGGCTGAACACTGAAGCTTTCTTT.

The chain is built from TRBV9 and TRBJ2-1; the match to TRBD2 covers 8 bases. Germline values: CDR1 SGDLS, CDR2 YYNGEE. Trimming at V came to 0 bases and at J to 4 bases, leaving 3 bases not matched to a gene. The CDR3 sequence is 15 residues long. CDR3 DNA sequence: TGTGCCAGCAGCGTAGTCGGGAGGGGGTACAATGAGCAGTTCTTC. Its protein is CASSVVGRGYNEQFF.

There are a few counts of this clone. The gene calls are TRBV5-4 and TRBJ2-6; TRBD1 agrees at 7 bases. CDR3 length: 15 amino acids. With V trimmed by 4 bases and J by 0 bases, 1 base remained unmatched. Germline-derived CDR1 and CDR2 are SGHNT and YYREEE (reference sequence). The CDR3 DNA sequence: TGTGCCAGCAGCCGGACAGGCTCTGGGGCCAACGTCCTGACTTTC. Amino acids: CASSRTGSGANVLTF.

As DNA, the CDR3 is TGTGCCAGCACCCCAGGGGGAGCAGATACGCAGTATTTT. Amino acids: CASTPGGADTQYF. The V call is TRBV7-9, the J call TRBJ2-3, with TRBD1 matching over 7 bases. Germline assignment: CDR1 SEHNR and CDR2 FQNEAQ (reference sequence). The CDR3 is 13 residues long. V lost 7 bases to trimming and J lost 4 bases; unmatched junction nucleotides: 5.

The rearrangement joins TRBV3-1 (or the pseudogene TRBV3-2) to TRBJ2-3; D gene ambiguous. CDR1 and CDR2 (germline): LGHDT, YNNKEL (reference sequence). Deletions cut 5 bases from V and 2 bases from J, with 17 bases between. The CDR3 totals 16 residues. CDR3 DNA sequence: TGTGCCAGCAGCGAGGTTGGTCTGGCGCCCACAGATACGCAGTATTTT. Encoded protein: CASSEVGLAPTDTQYF.

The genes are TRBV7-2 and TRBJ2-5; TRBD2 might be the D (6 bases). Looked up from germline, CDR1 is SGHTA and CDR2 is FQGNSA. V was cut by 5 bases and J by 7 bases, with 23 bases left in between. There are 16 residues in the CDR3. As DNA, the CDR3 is TGTGCCAGCAGCCAGAGAGCGTGGAGGGTCGGGGGGACCCAGTACTTC. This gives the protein CASSQRAWRVGGTQYF.

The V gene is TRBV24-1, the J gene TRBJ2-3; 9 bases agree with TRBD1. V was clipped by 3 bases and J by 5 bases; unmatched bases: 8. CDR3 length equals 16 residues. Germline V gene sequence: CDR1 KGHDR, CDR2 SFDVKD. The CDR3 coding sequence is TGTGCCACCAGTGATGCCGGGACAGGGAGGGGAGATACGCAGTATTTT. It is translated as CATSDAGTGRGDTQYF.

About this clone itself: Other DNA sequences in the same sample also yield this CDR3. The CDR3 DNA follows: TGTGCCAGCAGCCTAGGGACAGCGAACACTGAAGCTTTCTTT. Its translation: CASSLGTANTEAFF. The rearrangement uses TRBV7-9 and TRBJ1-1; 7 nucleotides match TRBD1. CDR1 is SEHNR, CDR2 FQNEAQ, per germline (reference sequence). V trimming: 5 bases; J trimming: 1 base; junction bases outside the gene matches: 4. This CDR3 spans 14 amino acids. The full variable domain, its missing parts supplied by reference TRBV7-9 and TRBJ1-1, is DTGVSQNPRHKITKRGQNVTFRCDPISEHNRLYWYRQTLGQGPEFLTYFQNEAQLEKSRLLSDRFSAERPKGSFSTLEIQRTEQGDSAMYLCASSLGTANTEAFFGQGTRLTVV.

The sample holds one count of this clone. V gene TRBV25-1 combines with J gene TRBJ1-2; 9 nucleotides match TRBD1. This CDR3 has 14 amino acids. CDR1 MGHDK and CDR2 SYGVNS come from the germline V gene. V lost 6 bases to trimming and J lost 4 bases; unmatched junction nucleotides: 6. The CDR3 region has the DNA TGTGCCAGCAGGGGGACAGGGCTTGCCTATGGCTACACCTTC. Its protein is CASRGTGLAYGYTF.

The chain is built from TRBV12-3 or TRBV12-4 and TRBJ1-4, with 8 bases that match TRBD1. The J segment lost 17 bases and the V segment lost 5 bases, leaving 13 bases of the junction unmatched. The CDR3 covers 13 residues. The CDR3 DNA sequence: TGTGCCAGCAGTCCATCCTCCAGGGGGCCGGAATTTTTT. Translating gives CASSPSSRGPEFF.

CDR3 region: CASSQDTRWEQYF. The DNA of the CDR3 is TGCGCCAGCAGCCAAGATACTCGATGGGAGCAGTACTTC. The rearrangement joins TRBV4-1 to TRBJ2-7; unclear D gene. The CDR3 covers 13 residues. Trimming removed 0 bases at V and 7 bases at J, with 10 bases between. The germline V gene has CDR1 MGHRA and CDR2 YSYEKL.

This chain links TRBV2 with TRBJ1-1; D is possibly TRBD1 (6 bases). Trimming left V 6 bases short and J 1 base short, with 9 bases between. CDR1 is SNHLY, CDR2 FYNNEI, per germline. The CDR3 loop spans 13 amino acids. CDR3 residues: CASRGQANTEAFF. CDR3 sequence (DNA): TGTGCCAGCAGGGGACAAGCGAACACTGAAGCTTTCTTT.

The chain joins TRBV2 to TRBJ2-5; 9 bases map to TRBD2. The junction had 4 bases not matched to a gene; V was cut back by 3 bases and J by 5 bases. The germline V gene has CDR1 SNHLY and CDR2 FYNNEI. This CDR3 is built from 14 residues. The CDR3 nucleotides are TGTGCCAGCAGTGAGCGGGAGGGCCGGGAGACCCAGTACTTC. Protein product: CASSEREGRETQYF. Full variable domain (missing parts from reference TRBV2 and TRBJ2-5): EPEVTQTPSHQVTQMGQEVILRCVPISNHLYFYWYRQILGQKVEFLVSFYNNEISEKSEIFDDQFSVERPDGSNFTLKIRSTKLEDSAMYFCASSEREGRETQYFGPGTRLLVL.

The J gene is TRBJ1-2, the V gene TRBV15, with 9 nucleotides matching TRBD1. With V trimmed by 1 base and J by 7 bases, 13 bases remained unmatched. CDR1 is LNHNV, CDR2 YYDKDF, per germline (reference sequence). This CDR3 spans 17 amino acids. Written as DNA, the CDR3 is TGTGCCACCAGCAGAGTAGAAGGGACAGGGACTTTATCTGGCTACACCTTC. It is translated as CATSRVEGTGTLSGYTF.

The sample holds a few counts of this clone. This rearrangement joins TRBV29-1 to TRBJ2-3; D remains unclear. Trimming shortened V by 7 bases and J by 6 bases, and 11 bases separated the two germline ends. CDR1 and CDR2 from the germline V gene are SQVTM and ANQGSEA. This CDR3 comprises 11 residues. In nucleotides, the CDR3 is TGCAGCGCCCGACGGGTGGATACGCAGTATTTT. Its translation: CSARRVDTQYF.